The present T cell receptor (beta chain) was sequenced within a study of blood T cell repertoires in COVID-19. Overall study: From the United States, Italy and Spain came samples of acute and convalescent COVID-19. Nucleic acid was either cDNA or gDNA, and it came from T cells, B-cell-depleted T cells, or PBMCs.

Germline CDR1 reads SGHRS; CDR2 reads YFSETQ. CDR3 length: 13 amino acids. V was shortened by 0 bases and J by 2 bases, with 4 bases between the two germline ends. Authors' processing steps: Nucleated cell number was recorded as an estimate derived from reference gene primer amplification. Data came from immunoSEQ multiplex PCR; TCRdb stores just in-frame clones and leaves some out. V, J and clone size reflect that table, while D and trimming were determined from the DNA. In the table there are roughly 55,000 clones, around four fifths of which are singletons. The rearrangement joins TRBV5-1 to TRBJ2-3; D gene uncertain. The sequence was obtained from a man older than 75 with acute or convalescent COVID-19. The sequencing sample was made of peripheral blood. CDR3 coding DNA: TGCGCCAGCAGCTTGGACTCCACAGATACGCAGTATTTT. This translates into CASSLDSTDTQYF.